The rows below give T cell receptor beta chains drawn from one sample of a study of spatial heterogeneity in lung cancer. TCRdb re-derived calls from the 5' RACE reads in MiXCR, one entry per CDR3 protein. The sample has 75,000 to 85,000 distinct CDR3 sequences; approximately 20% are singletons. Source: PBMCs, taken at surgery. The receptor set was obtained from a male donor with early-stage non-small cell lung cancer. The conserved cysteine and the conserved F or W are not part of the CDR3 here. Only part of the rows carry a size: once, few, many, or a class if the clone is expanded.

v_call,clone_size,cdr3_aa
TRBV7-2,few,ASSLEGYVTEAF
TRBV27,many,ASSFILAGDTQY
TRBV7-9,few,ASSLALAEITDTQY
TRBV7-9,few,ASSLVDHGQY
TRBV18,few,ASSPPQGGGTEAF
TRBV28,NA,VSSPSTDTQY
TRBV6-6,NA,ASSYRGSSYGYT
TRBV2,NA,ASSDLDLGEKLF
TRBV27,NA,ASSSGQGGQETQY
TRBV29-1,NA,SVVQNPQETQY
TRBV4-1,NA,ASSNRQGSDSPLH
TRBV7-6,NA,ASSPRTGSSYNEQF
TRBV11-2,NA,ASSSSDRLNTEAF
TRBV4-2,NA,ASSQVWDIDQPQH